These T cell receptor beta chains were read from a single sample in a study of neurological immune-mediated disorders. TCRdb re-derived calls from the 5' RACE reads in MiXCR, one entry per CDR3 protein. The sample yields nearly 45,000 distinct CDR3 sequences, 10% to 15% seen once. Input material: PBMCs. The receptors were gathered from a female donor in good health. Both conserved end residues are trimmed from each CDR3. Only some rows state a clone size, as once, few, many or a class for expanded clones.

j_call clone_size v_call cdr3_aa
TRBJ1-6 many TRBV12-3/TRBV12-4 ASSLGPRPSSPLH
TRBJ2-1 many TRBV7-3 ASSAGGLADYNEQF
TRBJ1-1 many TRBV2 ASTGALNTEAF
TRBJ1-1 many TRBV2 ASSPRSLSPGTEAF
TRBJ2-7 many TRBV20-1 SAREGGQPLEQY
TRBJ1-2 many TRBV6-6 ASMEQINYGYT
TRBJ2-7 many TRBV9 ASSVSGTSSYEQY
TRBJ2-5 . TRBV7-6 ASSFNFGPGETQY
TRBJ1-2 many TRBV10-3 AISESGTGYGYT
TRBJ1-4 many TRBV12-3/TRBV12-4 ASSLEGREKLF
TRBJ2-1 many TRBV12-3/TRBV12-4 ASSSGVGTLNEQF
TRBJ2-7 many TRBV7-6 ASSLSGGGYEQY
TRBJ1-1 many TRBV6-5 ASSPLGVGYTEAF
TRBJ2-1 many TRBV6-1 ASNEGQGFFYNEQF
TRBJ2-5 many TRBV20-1 SAREGARETQY
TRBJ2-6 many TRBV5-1 ASSLAWVSGANVLT
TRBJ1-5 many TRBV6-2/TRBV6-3 ASSYVGGHQPQH
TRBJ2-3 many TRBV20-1 SARTLLLAGTDTQY
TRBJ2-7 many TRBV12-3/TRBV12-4 ASSETDVRGEQY
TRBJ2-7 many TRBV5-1 ASSLAGGPYEQY
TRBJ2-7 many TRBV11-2 ASSLGRYGTYEQY
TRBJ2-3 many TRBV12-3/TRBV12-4 ASRPGTSLLTDTQY
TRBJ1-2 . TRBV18 ASSPDSSYGYT
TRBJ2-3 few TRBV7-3 ASSPRGFGTDTQY
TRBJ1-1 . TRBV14 ASSQDRARAF
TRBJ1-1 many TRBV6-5 ASSSPRYTEAF
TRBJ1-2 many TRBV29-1 SVVTGTGGIKSGYT
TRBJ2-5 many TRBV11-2 ASSWRSEYQETQY
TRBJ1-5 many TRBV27 ASSFHGNQPQH
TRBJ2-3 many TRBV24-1 ATSDPGLAGDTQY
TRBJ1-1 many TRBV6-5 ASSYSTGAEAF
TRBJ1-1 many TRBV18 ASSTQWGDTEAF
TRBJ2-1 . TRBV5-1 ASSVEGIGGVISYNEQF
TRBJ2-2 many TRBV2 ASGHGTSVNTGELF
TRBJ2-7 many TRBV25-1 ASSPRGVQKGAYEQY
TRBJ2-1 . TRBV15 ATSRDQGGRRHKQF
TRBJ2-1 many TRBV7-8 ASSLISGTSGRGNEQF
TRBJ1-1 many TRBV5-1 ASSSAMGQGNTEAF
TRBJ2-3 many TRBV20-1 SARRADTQY
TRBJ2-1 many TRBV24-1 ATEGTSGPRGRF
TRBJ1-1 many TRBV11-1 ASSYMNTEAF
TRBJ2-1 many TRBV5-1 ASSPLGKSSYNEQF
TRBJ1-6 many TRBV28 ASKQAGSPLH
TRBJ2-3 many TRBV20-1 SARRPDTQY
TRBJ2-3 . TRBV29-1 SITSGRSLTDTQY
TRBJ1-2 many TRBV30 AWSVRQGRTGYT
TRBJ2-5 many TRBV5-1 ASKRGQSIQETQY
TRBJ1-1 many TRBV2 ASTHGGEGAGVEAF
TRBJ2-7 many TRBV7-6 ASSLGGALSYEQY
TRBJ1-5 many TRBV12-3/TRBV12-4 ASSLGGINQPQH
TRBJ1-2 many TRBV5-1 ASSLDGSYGYT
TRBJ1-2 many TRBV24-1 ATSERGTGRGYT
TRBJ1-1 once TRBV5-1 ASSSKSEEEAF
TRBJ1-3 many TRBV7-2 ASRLQVTNTIY
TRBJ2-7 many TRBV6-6 ASTGQAGYEQY
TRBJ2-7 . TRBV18 NSSPSSWGEQY
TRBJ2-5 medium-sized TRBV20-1 SARGAGLKTQY